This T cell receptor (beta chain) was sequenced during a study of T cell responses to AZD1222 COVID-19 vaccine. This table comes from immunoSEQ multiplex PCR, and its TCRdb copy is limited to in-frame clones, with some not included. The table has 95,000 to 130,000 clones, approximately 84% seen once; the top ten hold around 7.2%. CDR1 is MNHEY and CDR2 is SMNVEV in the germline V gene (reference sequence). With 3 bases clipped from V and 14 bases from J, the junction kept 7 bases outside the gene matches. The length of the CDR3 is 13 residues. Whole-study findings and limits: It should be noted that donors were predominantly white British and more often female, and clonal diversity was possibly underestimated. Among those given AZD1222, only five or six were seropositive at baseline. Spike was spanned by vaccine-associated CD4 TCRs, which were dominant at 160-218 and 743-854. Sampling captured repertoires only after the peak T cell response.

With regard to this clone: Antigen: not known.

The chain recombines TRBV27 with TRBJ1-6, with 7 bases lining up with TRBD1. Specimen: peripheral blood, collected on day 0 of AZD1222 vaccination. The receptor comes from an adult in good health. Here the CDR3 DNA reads TGTGCCAGCAGTTTGACAGGGTCTTTCACCCTCCACTTT. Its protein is CASSLTGSFTLHF.